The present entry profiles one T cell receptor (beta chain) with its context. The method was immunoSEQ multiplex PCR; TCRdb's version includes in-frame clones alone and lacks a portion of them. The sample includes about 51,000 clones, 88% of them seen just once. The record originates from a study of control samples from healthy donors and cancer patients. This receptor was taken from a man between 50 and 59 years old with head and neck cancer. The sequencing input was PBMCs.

The CDR3 loop is CASLPFSTDTQYF. The CDR3 DNA sequence: TGTGCCAGCCTCCCTTTCAGCACAGATACGCAGTATTTT. This rearrangement joins TRBV12-3 or TRBV12-4 to TRBJ2-3, with unresolved D. The length of the CDR3 is 13 residues. With 8 bases removed from V and 0 bases from J, the gap between germline ends came to 9 bases.